What follows are 9 T cell receptor beta chains derived from one specimen sequenced in a study of cytomegalovirus exposure and HLA in healthy donors. It was with 60 Vbeta and 13 Jbeta primers that the PCR ran. The repertoire was sequenced with immunoSEQ multiplex PCR; TCRdb's copy has only in-frame clones and lacks some. The table lists roughly 260,000 clones, approximately 84% of them singletons, with 1.5% to 2.5% in the top ten. Sequenced input: PBMCs. The source is a woman aged 35 to 49 in good health and CMV-seropositive.

The chain employs TRBV5-6 and TRBJ1-3; D uncertain. Trimming shortened V by 5 bases and J by 4 bases, and 19 bases separated the two germline ends. The germline CDR1 and CDR2 sequences are SGHDT and YYEEEE. CDR3 length: 16 residues. In DNA form, the CDR3 reads TGTGCCAGCAGTCCCGGGCCGTTTTCGGGAGGAAACACCATATATTTT. This sequence encodes CASSPGPFSGGNTIYF.

V and J are TRBV7-6 and TRBJ1-5, with D possibly matching TRBD1 (5 bases). CDR3 length: 15 residues. Germline CDR1 reads SGHVS; CDR2 reads FNYEAQ. V was trimmed by 7 bases and J by 1 base, leaving 14 bases between them. The CDR3 reads CASTAGTESNQPQHF. CDR3 DNA: TGTGCCAGCACCGCGGGGACGGAGAGCAATCAGCCCCAGCATTTT.

The gene calls are TRBV6-5 and TRBJ1-2; D is unresolved. CDR3 size: 13 residues. CDR1 and CDR2 (germline): MNHEY, SVGAGI. V lost 6 bases, J lost 0 bases, and 8 bases lay in between. The CDR3 protein is CASSMTTNYGYTF. The CDR3 DNA reads as TGTGCCAGCAGCATGACAACTAACTATGGCTACACCTTC.

The chain has TRBV2 and TRBJ2-7; 9 bases fit TRBD1. Trimming at V came to 5 bases and at J to 1 base, leaving 9 bases not matched to a gene. The CDR3 consists of 16 residues. Germline V gene data show CDR1 as SNHLY and CDR2 as FYNNEI. CDR3 region: CASSTPGQGPSYEQYF. CDR3 coding DNA: TGTGCCAGCAGTACTCCGGGACAGGGCCCTTCCTACGAGCAGTACTTC.

The V and J genes are TRBV30 and TRBJ2-3; 7 bases are shared with TRBD2. The CDR3 spans 14 residues. V dropped 1 base and J dropped 2; count of bases not matched to a gene: 3. Germline lookup yields CDR1 GTSNPN and CDR2 SVGIG (reference sequence). The CDR3 sequence: CAWSELAVTDTQYF. The CDR3 DNA reads TGTGCCTGGAGTGAGCTAGCGGTCACAGATACGCAGTATTTT.

The gene calls are TRBV28 and TRBJ2-5; weak D call: TRBD2 (6 bases). The J call may be faulty, since TRBJ2-7 better matches the DNA end. In germline, CDR1 is MDHEN, CDR2 SYDVKM. The CDR3 sequence is 14 residues long. CDR3 nucleotide sequence: TGTGCCAGTACGGCAGACGGGAGCTCCTACGAGCAGTACTTC. It translates to CASTADGSSYEQYF.

This clone was counted between two and nine times. The chain is built from TRBV19 and TRBJ1-6; 7 bases agree with TRBD1. Germline-derived CDR1 and CDR2 are LNHDA and SQIVND (reference sequence). J gave up 13 bases and V 1 base, and 7 bases lay outside the gene matches. The CDR3 length is 14 residues. For the CDR3, the DNA is TGTGCCAGTAGTATAGGGACAGGTGGGAAGCCCCTCCACTTT. Amino acids: CASSIGTGGKPLHF.

This clone has more than one count but fewer than ten. The V and J genes are TRBV2 and TRBJ2-5, with no clear D. The CDR3 is made up of 13 amino acids. CDR1 SNHLY and CDR2 FYNNEI come from the germline V gene. The V end lost 7 bases, the J end lost 0 bases, and 9 bases lay between the germline ends. The CDR3 DNA reads TGTGCCAGCATCAGCGAGTACCAAGAGACCCAGTACTTC. Its translation: CASISEYQETQYF.

The chain employs TRBV9 and TRBJ2-7, with D tentatively TRBD2 (6 bases). Germline V gives CDR1 SGDLS, CDR2 YYNGEE. The CDR3 length is 15 residues. V was shortened by 0 bases and J by 4 bases, with 14 bases between the two germline ends. CDR3 DNA: TGTGCCAGCAGCGTAGTTCCGGGGGTCCCGTACGAGCAGTACTTC. Translated: CASSVVPGVPYEQYF. The whole variable domain, remainder taken from reference TRBV9 and TRBJ2-7, is DSGVTQTPKHLITATGQRVTLRCSPRSGDLSVYWYQQSLDQGLQFLIQYYNGEERAKGNILERFSAQQFPDLHSELNLSSLELGDSALYFCASSVVPGVPYEQYFGPGTRLTVT.